The TCR beta chain under discussion was sequenced for a study of OX40 agonist ivuxolimab in advanced cancers. Turning to the study itself: In three patients, partial responses were observed, one with hepatocellular carcinoma and two with cutaneous melanoma. Study results and limitations: Average numbers of expanded clones were greater in CD8+ T cells than in CD4+.

TCRdb keeps only in-frame clones here, not all; method: immunoSEQ multiplex PCR. The sample holds about 45,000 clones; 80% to 90% are singletons and the top ten take about a sixth. Germline CDR1 and CDR2: SGHRS and YFSETQ. Trimming removed 2 bases from V and 4 bases from J, with 9 bases in between. CDR3 length: 13 amino acids. Notes on this clone: The antigen is undetermined.

This specimen consisted of CD4+ or CD8+ T cells sorted from blood, obtained in a trial of the OX40 agonist ivuxolimab. The rearrangement uses TRBV5-1 and TRBJ1-1, with a possible D match to TRBD1 (6 bases). The source of this sequence is an adult with an advanced solid tumor such as melanoma, head and neck, liver or kidney cancer. CDR3 nucleotide sequence: TGCGCCAGCAGCTTAGGAGGGGGCACTGAAGCTTTCTTT. It is translated as CASSLGGGTEAFF. Filled out from reference TRBV5-1 and TRBJ1-1, the complete variable domain reads KAGVTQTPRYLIKTRGQQVTLSCSPISGHRSVSWYQQTPGQGLQFLFEYFSETQRNKGNFPGRFSGRQFSNSRSEMNVSTLELGDSALYLCASSLGGGTEAFFGQGTRLTVV.